This TCR beta chain appears in the sequencing data of a study of post-analysis software for immune sequencing data (dated by TCRdb to 2015 to 2017). Broadly, across the study: Relapsing-remitting, secondary progressive and progressive-relapsing multiple sclerosis were recorded as disease courses, and subtype annotation was lacking for some patients. The multiple sclerosis patient repertoires were compared with around ten previously published healthy control repertoires from donors aged roughly 6 to 27 years. A subset of samples was prepared in parallel using single-end sample barcoding, then pooled and co-amplified after Illumina adapter ligation. Paper-wide results and their limitations: Direct clustering with F measure showed strong co-clustering of samples prepared in the same batch, prompting a batch-effect correction. Patients showed significantly higher frequencies than controls for a handful of TRBV segments, among them TRBV5-6, TRBV5-1 and TRBV20-1. The multiple sclerosis patient group was slightly younger than the control group. Compared with controls, multiple sclerosis patients had significantly lower normalized Chao1 diversity, a finding suggesting substantial peripheral T-cell clonal expansion.

Libraries were constructed by PCR. Sequencing was carried out with an Illumina HiSeq 2500. Unique molecular identifiers were incorporated into TCR beta cDNA libraries to reduce PCR and sequencing biases. Roughly 500,000 cDNA molecules were obtained per 1 to 10 million input T cells, so each molecule approximated one T cell. The patient libraries were prepared and sequenced using the same protocol as the earlier healthy control dataset. Samples belonging to the same batch were prepared together, multiplexed and sequenced on a shared HiSeq lane. From the authors' description of their analysis: MIGEC handled the raw barcoded reads, throwing out single-read molecular identifier groups before consensus assembly and CDR3 extraction. VDJtools was used for post-analysis of the clonotype tables, with diversity normalized by down-sampling every dataset to the smallest sample size. In repertoire overlap clustering, CDR3 amino acid sequences, but not nucleotide sequences, were matched to correct batch-related cross-sample contamination. TCRdb handled the public reads itself, with Q25 trimming in fastp and clone calling in MiXCR, and kept productive beta chains. Rows are combined by CDR3 protein, so each entry shows the most common genes and DNA. The V and J calls and clone size come from TCRdb's table, not from the authors' own analysis. A total of roughly 670,000 distinct CDR3 sequences appear in this sample, 59% of them only once. The top ten clonotypes cover around 10% of the sample.

For this clonotype: Its cognate antigen has yet to be identified. Within one base of it there is no much larger clone, and no base qualities were kept.

To demonstrate the VDJtools post-analysis software, TCR beta repertoires were profiled from the peripheral blood of about 13 young patients with multiple sclerosis. The multiple sclerosis patients were children and adolescents ranging in age from roughly 6 to 16 years. Trimming leaves V shorter by 6 bases and J shorter by 8 bases, with the junction holding 8 bases beyond the gene matches. Inclusive of the bounding cysteine and phenylalanine, the CDR3 is 14 residues long. The kept DNA is CDR3 alone, 42 bases in frame from the first base. Reading the germline V gene gives CDR1 MNHEY and CDR2 SVGAGI. Sequencing was done on a sample of blood. The chain employs TRBV6-5 and TRBJ1-5; TRBD1 fits 9 bases in the junction. The TCR sequence derives from a girl aged 2 to 9 with multiple sclerosis. The CDR3 sequence is CASRADRGGEPQHF. The base sequence is TGTGCCAGCAGGGCGGACAGGGGAGGGGAGCCCCAGCATTTT.